These 30 T cell receptor beta chains share one sample of origin, sequenced in a study of T cell responses to AZD1222 COVID-19 vaccine. Data came from immunoSEQ multiplex PCR; TCRdb stores just in-frame clones and leaves some out. The sample consists of about 140,000 clones, more than 75% of them appearing once. Sequencing was performed on peripheral blood, taken 28 days after the second AZD1222 dose. The receptors here all came from an adult who received the AZD1222 COVID-19 vaccine.

V is TRBV3-1 (or the pseudogene TRBV3-2) and J is TRBJ2-7; the match to TRBD1 covers 8 bases. This CDR3 spans 15 amino acids. From germline, CDR1 is LGHDT and CDR2 YNNKEL (reference sequence). With V trimmed by 4 bases and J by 2 bases, 7 bases remained unmatched. Here the CDR3 DNA reads TGTGCCAGCAGCCTGAGGGGACAGGCAACCTACGAGCAGTACTTC. This codes for CASSLRGQATYEQYF.

The CDR3 bases are TGTGCCAGCAGCCTTCCCCGGGGGCGGCAAGAGACCCAGTACTTC. Protein: CASSLPRGRQETQYF. The chain has TRBV28 and TRBJ2-5; D tentatively reads TRBD1 or TRBD2 (6 bases each). The germline V gene encodes CDR1 MDHEN and CDR2 SYDVKM. The V end was cut by 6 bases, the J end by 2 bases, with 16 bases between. This CDR3 has 15 residues. Full variable domain (missing parts from reference TRBV28 and TRBJ2-5): DVKVTQSSRYLVKRTGEKVFLECVQDMDHENMFWYRQDPGLGLRLIYFSYDVKMKEKGDIPEGYSVSREKKERFSLILESASTNQTSMYLCASSLPRGRQETQYFGPGTRLLVL.

The chain joins TRBV2 to TRBJ2-3, with 11 bases identical to TRBD2. This CDR3 contains 15 residues. Looked up from germline, CDR1 is SNHLY and CDR2 is FYNNEI. The ends lost 6 bases at V and 3 bases at J; junction bases unmatched: 5. CDR3 bases: TGTGCCAGCAGGGTACTAGCGGGAGAGACAGATACGCAGTATTTT. Translating it yields CASRVLAGETDTQYF.

V usage is TRBV10-3 and J usage is TRBJ2-2, with D maybe TRBD1 (6 bases). This CDR3 has 13 residues. Between the trimmed V and J ends, which lost 3 bases and 6 bases, there was a span of 8 bases. The V gene's germline CDR1 is ENHRY and CDR2 SYGVKD. Here the CDR3 DNA reads TGTGCCATCAGTGAAGGGGGACCCGGGGAGCTGTTTTTT. This gives the protein CAISEGGPGELFF.

The chain recombines TRBV9 with TRBJ1-1; unclear D gene. Germline assignment: CDR1 SGDLS and CDR2 YYNGEE. This CDR3 spans 14 amino acids. V was clipped by 0 bases and J by 4 bases, with 10 bases between them. DNA for the CDR3: TGTGCCAGCAGCGTAGTCAGTCAGAGCACTGAAGCTTTCTTT. Amino acids: CASSVVSQSTEAFF.

The genes are TRBV29-1 and TRBJ1-4, with TRBD1 matching over 7 bases. CDR3 length equals 13 residues. The ends lost 7 bases at V and 5 bases at J; junction bases unmatched: 7. In germline, CDR1 is SQVTM, CDR2 ANQGSEA. The CDR3 region has the DNA TGCAGCGGCCTAACGGGACAGAATGAAAAACTGTTTTTT. The encoded protein is CSGLTGQNEKLFF.

In DNA, the CDR3 is TGTGCCAGCAGCAGGGGGGGCGGGGAGACCCAGTACTTC. This sequence encodes CASSRGGGETQYF. The V gene is TRBV7-3, the J gene TRBJ2-5; maybe TRBD2 (7 bases). The V end lost 5 bases, the J end lost 5 bases, and 12 bases lay between the germline ends. This CDR3 has 13 amino acids. From germline, CDR1 is SGHTA and CDR2 FQGTGA.

Only one count was recorded for this clone. V is TRBV27 and J is TRBJ1-2; D may be TRBD1 (5 bases). V was cut by 4 bases and J by 2 bases, with 11 bases left in between. CDR1 and CDR2 (germline): MNHEY, SMNVEV (reference sequence). CDR3 length equals 14 residues. The CDR3 region is CASSYTGSNYGYTF. In nucleotides, the CDR3 is TGTGCCAGCAGTTACACAGGATCGAACTATGGCTACACCTTC.

This sequence joins TRBV28 and TRBJ2-1; 9 bases are a match to TRBD1. CDR3 length: 11 amino acids. CDR1 and CDR2 (germline): MDHEN, SYDVKM. The V gene end was trimmed by 5 bases and the J gene end by 15 bases; junction bases not matched to a gene: 5. For the CDR3, the DNA is TGTGCCAGCAGTGGGACAGGGCGGGGGTTCTTC. It is translated as CASSGTGRGFF.

This chain joins TRBV30 and TRBJ1-5, with D possibly TRBD1 on 5 matching bases. The V and J ends lost 3 bases and 3 bases respectively, with 9 bases between them. CDR1 GTSNPN and CDR2 SVGIG come from the germline V gene (reference sequence). This CDR3 comprises 13 residues. CDR3 residues: CAWSRGNNQPQHF. DNA for the CDR3: TGTGCCTGGAGCCGGGGGAACAATCAGCCCCAGCATTTT.

The V gene is TRBV10-1, the J gene TRBJ2-2; TRBD2 aligns across 8 bases. The ends lost 8 bases at V and 7 bases at J; junction bases unmatched: 18. CDR1 and CDR2 from the germline V gene are WNHNN and SYGVQD (reference sequence). The CDR3 is made up of 17 amino acids. The CDR3 loop is CASFQMQRGPSGGELFF. The CDR3 DNA sequence: TGCGCCAGCTTCCAAATGCAGCGGGGGCCTTCTGGCGGGGAGCTGTTTTTT.

The V call is TRBV7-6, the J call TRBJ1-5, with a tentative D call TRBD1 (5 bases). Germline loops: CDR1 SGHVS, CDR2 FNYEAQ. This CDR3 is 15 amino acids long. Between the trimmed V and J ends, which lost 1 base and 3 bases, there was a span of 10 bases. In DNA, the CDR3 is TGTGCCAGCAGCTTAGGAGCAGGGCTCAATCAGCCCCAGCATTTT. The encoded protein is CASSLGAGLNQPQHF. The full variable domain, rest sourced from reference TRBV7-6 and TRBJ1-5, is GAGVSQSPRYKVTKRGQDVALRCDPISGHVSLYWYRQALGQGPEFLTYFNYEAQQDKSGLPNDRFSAERPEGSISTLTIQRTEQRDSAMYRCASSLGAGLNQPQHFGDGTRLSIL.

This clone was counted between two and nine times. This chain connects TRBV4-1 to TRBJ1-6, with D tentatively TRBD1 (5 bases). The CDR3 contains 19 residues. V was cut by 0 bases and J by 8 bases, with 23 bases left in between. Germline CDR1 MGHRA, CDR2 YSYEKL. The CDR3 loop is CASSQDRQGRAGEDSPLHF. The DNA for the CDR3 is TGCGCCAGCAGCCAAGATCGGCAGGGAAGGGCCGGGGAAGATTCACCCCTCCACTTT.

The DNA for the CDR3 is TGTGCCAGCAGCTTAGGCCTGGGGCACTATGGCTACACCTTC. Its translation is CASSLGLGHYGYTF. J is TRBJ1-2 and V is TRBV13, with a weak D call TRBD1 (5 bases). The CDR3 has 14 residues. Trimming removed 0 bases at V and 3 bases at J, with 8 bases between. The germline CDR1 and CDR2 sequences are PRHDT and FYEKMQ (reference sequence).

V is TRBV9 and J is TRBJ1-2; D perhaps matches TRBD1 (5 bases). This CDR3 spans 13 amino acids. Germline CDR1 and CDR2: SGDLS and YYNGEE. V lost 4 bases, J lost 4 bases, and 11 bases lay in between. CDR3 protein: CASSLGTAYGYTF. DNA of the CDR3: TGTGCCAGCAGCCTCGGGACGGCCTATGGCTACACCTTC.

V gene TRBV20-1 combines with J gene TRBJ2-1; 8 bases map to TRBD1. Unmatched junction bases numbered 5, after V lost 6 bases and J lost 10 bases. CDR3 length equals 11 residues. Germline CDR1 is DFQATT and CDR2 is SNEGSKA (reference sequence). The CDR3 protein is CSAGQGGEQFF. The CDR3 DNA reads as TGCAGTGCCGGACAGGGTGGAGAGCAGTTCTTC.

The chain uses TRBV5-1 and TRBJ2-1, with no clear D. V was cut by 0 bases and J by 7 bases, with 2 bases left in between. The germline V gene encodes CDR1 SGHRS and CDR2 YFSETQ. The CDR3 is made up of 11 amino acids. CDR3 sequence (DNA): TGCGCCAGCAGCTTGGAAAATGAGCAGTTCTTC. Its protein is CASSLENEQFF.

The chain joins TRBV24-1 to TRBJ2-5; TRBD1 agrees at 9 bases. CDR3 length: 19 residues. Germline values: CDR1 KGHDR, CDR2 SFDVKD. V gave up 0 bases and J gave up 4 bases; unmatched junction bases: 14. The CDR3 loop is CATSDLGGLGGQGRETQYF. For the CDR3, the DNA is TGTGCCACCAGTGATTTGGGGGGGCTCGGGGGACAGGGCCGAGAGACCCAGTACTTC.

The V and J genes are TRBV28 and TRBJ1-2; a possible D gene is TRBD1 (5 bases). CDR3 length equals 14 residues. Trimming left V 3 bases short and J 5 bases short, with 13 bases between. CDR1 is MDHEN and CDR2 is SYDVKM in the germline V gene. The DNA for the CDR3 is TGTGCCAGCAGTTTGCTCAGACGGACATATGGCTACACCTTC. It yields the protein CASSLLRRTYGYTF.

The chain links TRBV7-9 to TRBJ1-2; D uncertain. Germline V CDR1 and CDR2: SEHNR, FQNEAQ (reference sequence). The CDR3 loop spans 13 amino acids. The V end lost 2 bases, the J end lost 6 bases, and 10 bases lay between the germline ends. In DNA, the CDR3 is TGTGCCAGCAGCTTAATTCAGAGCCATGGCTACACCTTC. Translation: CASSLIQSHGYTF.

The rearrangement links TRBV6-5 to TRBJ1-2; D remains ambiguous. The V gene's germline CDR1 is MNHEY and CDR2 SVGAGI. The CDR3 has 14 amino acids. V was pared by 5 bases and J by 3 bases, with 13 bases between. CDR3 amino acids: CASSQTFSDYGYTF. CDR3 DNA sequence: TGTGCCAGCAGTCAAACGTTCTCGGACTATGGCTACACCTTC.

The V call is TRBV11-3, the J call TRBJ1-2; 11 nucleotides align to TRBD1. The CDR3 contains 17 residues. CDR1 and CDR2 from the germline V gene are SGHNT and YENEEA. V gave up 1 base and J gave up 3 bases; unmatched junction bases: 7. DNA of the CDR3: TGTGCCAGCAGCTTAGTCCGGGACAGGGGGTCTCACTATGGCTACACCTTC. It yields the protein CASSLVRDRGSHYGYTF.

This rearrangement joins TRBV11-2 to TRBJ1-1; D not resolved. V was shortened by 1 base and J by 4 bases, with 7 bases between the two germline ends. The germline V gene has CDR1 SGHAT and CDR2 FQNNGV. The CDR3 loop spans 13 amino acids. In DNA form, the CDR3 reads TGTGCCAGCAGCTTAGTACGCTCCACTGAAGCTTTCTTT. Translation: CASSLVRSTEAFF. The entire variable domain, with the rest obtained from reference TRBV11-2 and TRBJ1-1, is as follows: EAGVAQSPRYKIIEKRQSVAFWCNPISGHATLYWYQQILGQGPKLLIQFQNNGVVDDSQLPKDRFSAERLKGVDSTLKIQPAKLEDSAVYLCASSLVRSTEAFFGQGTRLTVV.

This chain connects TRBV7-2 to TRBJ2-7; D not resolved. Trimming took 2 bases from V and 7 from J, leaving 12 bases between them. Germline V gene sequence: CDR1 SGHTA, CDR2 FQGNSA. The CDR3 is 13 amino acids. The CDR3 here is CASSLPAVVEQYF. The CDR3 nucleotides read TGTGCCAGCAGCTTACCCGCGGTGGTGGAGCAGTACTTC.

The V and J genes are TRBV11-2 and TRBJ1-1; D call uncertain. This CDR3 contains 13 residues. The V gene lost 5 bases and the J gene lost 1 base, with 8 bases spanning the gap. CDR1 SGHAT and CDR2 FQNNGV come from the germline V gene. The DNA for the CDR3 is TGTGCCAGCAGCCCCTTAGGGAACACTGAAGCTTTCTTT. The encoded protein is CASSPLGNTEAFF.

The chain employs TRBV3-1 (or the pseudogene TRBV3-2) and TRBJ1-1; the D is unclear. CDR1 is LGHDT, CDR2 YNNKEL, per germline (reference sequence). The CDR3 runs 13 residues. V was cut by 5 bases and J by 3 bases, with 10 bases left in between. Here the CDR3 reads CASSAPGDTEAFF. The CDR3 nucleotides are TGTGCCAGCAGCGCCCCGGGCGACACTGAAGCTTTCTTT.

Ten or more counts support this clone. The genes are TRBV7-3 and TRBJ1-1; the D is unclear. The CDR3 runs to 14 residues. Per germline, CDR1 SGHTA and CDR2 FQGTGA. Trimming pared 0 bases from V and 3 bases from J, leaving 8 bases between. The CDR3 protein is CASSLTSGDTEAFF. Written as DNA, the CDR3 is TGTGCCAGCAGCTTAACTTCCGGGGACACTGAAGCTTTCTTT.

This chain links TRBV11-2 with TRBJ2-3; TRBD1 or TRBD2 may be the D gene (5 bases each). CDR1 is SGHAT and CDR2 is FQNNGV in the germline V gene. CDR3 length equals 14 residues. V lost 5 bases and J 2 bases, leaving 11 bases between the germline ends. The CDR3: CASSARGTTDTQYF. Written as DNA, the CDR3 is TGTGCCAGCAGCGCGCGAGGGACCACAGATACGCAGTATTTT.

The V call is TRBV4-1, the J call TRBJ1-1; D is possibly TRBD1 (5 bases). The V and J ends lost 2 bases and 0 bases respectively, with 19 bases between them. Germline V lookup: CDR1 MGHRA, CDR2 YSYEKL. The CDR3 totals 18 residues. The CDR3, as DNA: TGCGCCAGCAGCCAAAGGGGTGGGGGTTACAACATGAACACTGAAGCTTTCTTT. It codes for CASSQRGGGYNMNTEAFF.

The J gene is TRBJ2-1, the V gene TRBV30; TRBD2 matches 9 bases. Germline trimming cut 6 bases from V and 4 bases from J; bases unmatched to any gene: 4. CDR3 length equals 13 residues. Germline-derived CDR1 and CDR2 are GTSNPN and SVGIG (reference sequence). The CDR3 reads CACAGGRYNEQFF. CDR3 coding DNA: TGTGCCTGCGCGGGGGGGAGATACAATGAGCAGTTCTTC. Supplemented by reference TRBV30 and TRBJ2-1, the full variable domain reads SQTIHQWPATLVQPVGSPLSLECTVEGTSNPNLYWYRQAAGRGLQLLFYSVGIGQISSEVPQNLSASRPQDRQFILSSKKLLLSDSGFYLCACAGGRYNEQFFGPGTRLTVL.